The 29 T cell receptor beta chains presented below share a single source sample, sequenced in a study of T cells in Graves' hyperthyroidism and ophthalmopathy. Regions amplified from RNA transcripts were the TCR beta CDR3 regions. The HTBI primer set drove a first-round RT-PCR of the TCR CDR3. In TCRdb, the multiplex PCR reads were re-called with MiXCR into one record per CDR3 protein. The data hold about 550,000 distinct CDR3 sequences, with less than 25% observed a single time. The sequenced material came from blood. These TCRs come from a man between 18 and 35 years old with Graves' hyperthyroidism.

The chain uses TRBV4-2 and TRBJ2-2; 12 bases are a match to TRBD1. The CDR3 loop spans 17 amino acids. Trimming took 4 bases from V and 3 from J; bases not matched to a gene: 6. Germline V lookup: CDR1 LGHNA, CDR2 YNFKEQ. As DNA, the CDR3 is TGTGCCAGCAGCCCTGGGACAGGGGGCGCTGACACCGGGGAGCTGTTTTTT. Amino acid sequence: CASSPGTGGADTGELFF.

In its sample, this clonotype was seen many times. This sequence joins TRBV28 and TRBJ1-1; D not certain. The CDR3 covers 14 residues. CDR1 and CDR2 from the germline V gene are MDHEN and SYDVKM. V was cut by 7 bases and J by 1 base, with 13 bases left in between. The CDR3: CASTGRPANTEAFF. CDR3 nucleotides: TGTGCCAGCACTGGACGGCCGGCGAACACTGAAGCTTTCTTT.

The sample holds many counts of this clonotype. In DNA form, the CDR3 reads TGTGCCAGCTCCCTCCAGGAGGGAGTGGGTGGTGAAGCTTTCTTT. As protein: CASSLQEGVGGEAFF. This rearrangement joins TRBV12-3 or TRBV12-4 to TRBJ1-1; D is ambiguous. V gave up 8 bases and J gave up 7 bases, with 23 bases separating them. This CDR3 contains 15 residues.

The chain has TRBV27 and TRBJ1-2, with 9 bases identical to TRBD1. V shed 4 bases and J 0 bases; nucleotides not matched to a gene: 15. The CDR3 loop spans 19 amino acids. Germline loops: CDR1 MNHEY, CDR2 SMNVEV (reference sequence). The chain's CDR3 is CASSCRDRDNFLANYGYTF. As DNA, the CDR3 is TGTGCCAGCAGTTGCCGGGACAGGGATAACTTCCTGGCTAACTATGGCTACACCTTC.

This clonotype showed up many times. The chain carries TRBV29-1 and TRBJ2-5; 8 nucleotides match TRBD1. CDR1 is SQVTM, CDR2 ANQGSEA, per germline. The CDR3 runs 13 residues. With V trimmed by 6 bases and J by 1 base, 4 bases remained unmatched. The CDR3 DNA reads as TGCAGCGTGACCGGGACAGGCCAAGAGACCCAGTACTTC. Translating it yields CSVTGTGQETQYF.

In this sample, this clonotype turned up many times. CDR3: CSVGAISTGELFF. The CDR3 nucleotides are TGCAGCGTTGGGGCGATTAGCACCGGGGAGCTGTTTTTT. The chain is built from TRBV29-1 and TRBJ2-2; D is unresolved. Trimming stripped 4 bases from V and 4 bases from J, with 10 bases between. The CDR3 runs to 13 residues. Germline values: CDR1 SQVTM, CDR2 ANQGSEA.

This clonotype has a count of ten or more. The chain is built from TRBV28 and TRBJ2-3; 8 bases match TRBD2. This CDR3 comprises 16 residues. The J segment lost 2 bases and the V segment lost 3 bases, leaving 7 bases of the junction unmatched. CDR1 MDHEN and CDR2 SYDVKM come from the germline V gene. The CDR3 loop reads CASSFSWRGDTDTQYF. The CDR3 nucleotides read TGTGCCAGCAGTTTTAGCTGGCGGGGGGACACAGATACGCAGTATTTT. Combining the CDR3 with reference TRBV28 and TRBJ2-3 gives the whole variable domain DVKVTQSSRYLVKRTGEKVFLECVQDMDHENMFWYRQDPGLGLRLIYFSYDVKMKEKGDIPEGYSVSREKKERFSLILESASTNQTSMYLCASSFSWRGDTDTQYFGPGTRLTVL.

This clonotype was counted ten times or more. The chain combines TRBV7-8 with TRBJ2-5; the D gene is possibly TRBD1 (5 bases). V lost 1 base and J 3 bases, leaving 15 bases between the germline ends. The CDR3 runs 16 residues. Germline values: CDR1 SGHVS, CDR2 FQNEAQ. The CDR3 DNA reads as TGTGCCAGCAGCTTAGTAGACGGCCCACAGGAAGAGACCCAGTACTTC. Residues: CASSLVDGPQEETQYF.

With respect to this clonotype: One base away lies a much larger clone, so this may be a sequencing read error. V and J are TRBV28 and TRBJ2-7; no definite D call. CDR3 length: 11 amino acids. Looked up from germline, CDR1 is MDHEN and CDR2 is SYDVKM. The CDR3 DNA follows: TGTGCCAGCACGAGGTCCCACGATCAGTACTTC. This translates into CASTRSHDQYF.

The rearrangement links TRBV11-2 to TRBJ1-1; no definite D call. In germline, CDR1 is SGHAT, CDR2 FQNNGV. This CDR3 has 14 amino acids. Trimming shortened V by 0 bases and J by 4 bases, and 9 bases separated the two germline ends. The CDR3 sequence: CASSLEGKGTEAFF. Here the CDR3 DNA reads TGTGCCAGCAGCTTAGAGGGTAAGGGCACTGAAGCTTTCTTT.

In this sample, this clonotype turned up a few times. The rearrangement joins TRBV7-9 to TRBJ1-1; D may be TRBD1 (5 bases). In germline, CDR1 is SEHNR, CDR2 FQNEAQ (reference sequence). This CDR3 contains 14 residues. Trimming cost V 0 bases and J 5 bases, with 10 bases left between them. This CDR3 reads CASSLARGPTEAFF. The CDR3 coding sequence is TGTGCCAGCAGCTTAGCGCGGGGACCGACTGAAGCTTTCTTT.

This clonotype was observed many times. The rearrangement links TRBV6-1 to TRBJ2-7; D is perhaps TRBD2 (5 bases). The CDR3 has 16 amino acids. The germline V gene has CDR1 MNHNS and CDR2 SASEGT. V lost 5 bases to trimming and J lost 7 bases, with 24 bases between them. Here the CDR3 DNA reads TGTGCCAGCAGTCCCCAAGGGAGAGCGGCGATGCGGGAGCAGTACTTC. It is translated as CASSPQGRAAMREQYF.

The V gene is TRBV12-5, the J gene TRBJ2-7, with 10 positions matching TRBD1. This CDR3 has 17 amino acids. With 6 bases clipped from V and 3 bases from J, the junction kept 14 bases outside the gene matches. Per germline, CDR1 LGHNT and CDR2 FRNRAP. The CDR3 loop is CASGPTFPGQGNYEQYF. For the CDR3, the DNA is TGTGCTAGTGGGCCAACTTTCCCGGGACAGGGGAACTACGAGCAGTACTTC.

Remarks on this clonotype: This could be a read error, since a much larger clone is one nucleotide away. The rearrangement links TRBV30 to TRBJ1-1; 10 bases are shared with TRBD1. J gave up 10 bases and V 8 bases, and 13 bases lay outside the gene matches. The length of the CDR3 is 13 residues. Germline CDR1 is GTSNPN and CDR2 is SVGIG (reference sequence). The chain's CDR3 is CAGLGQGRDGAFF. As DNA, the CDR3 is TGTGCCGGTTTGGGACAGGGGAGGGATGGAGCTTTCTTT.

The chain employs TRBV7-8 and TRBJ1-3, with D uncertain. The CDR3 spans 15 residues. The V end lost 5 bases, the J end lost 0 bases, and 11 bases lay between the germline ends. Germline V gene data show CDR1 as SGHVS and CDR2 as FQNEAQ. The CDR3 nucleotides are TGTGCCAGCAGCGACCGGGCGGGCTCTGGAAACACCATATATTTT. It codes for CASSDRAGSGNTIYF.

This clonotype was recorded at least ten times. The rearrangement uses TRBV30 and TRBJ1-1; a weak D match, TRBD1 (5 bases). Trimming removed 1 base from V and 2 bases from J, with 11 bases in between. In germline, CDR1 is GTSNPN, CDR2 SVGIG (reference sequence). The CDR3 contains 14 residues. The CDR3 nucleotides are TGTGCCTGGAGTGGGGGGTACCGAAACACTGAAGCTTTCTTT. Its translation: CAWSGGYRNTEAFF. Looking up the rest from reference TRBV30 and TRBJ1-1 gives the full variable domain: SQTIHQWPATLVQPVGSPLSLECTVEGTSNPNLYWYRQAAGRGLQLLFYSVGIGQISSEVPQNLSASRPQDRQFILSSKKLLLSDSGFYLCAWSGGYRNTEAFFGQGTRLTVV.

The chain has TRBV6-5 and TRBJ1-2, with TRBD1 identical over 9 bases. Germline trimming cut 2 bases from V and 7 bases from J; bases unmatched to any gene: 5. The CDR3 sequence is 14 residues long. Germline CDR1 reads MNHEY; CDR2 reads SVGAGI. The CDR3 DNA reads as TGTGCCAGCAGTTACGGTACAGGGGGCTTTGGCTACACCTTC. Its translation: CASSYGTGGFGYTF.

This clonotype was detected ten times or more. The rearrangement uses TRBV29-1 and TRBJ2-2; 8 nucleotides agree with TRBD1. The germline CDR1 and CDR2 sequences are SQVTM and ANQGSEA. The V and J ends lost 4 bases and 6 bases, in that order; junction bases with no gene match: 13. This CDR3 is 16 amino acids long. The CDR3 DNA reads TGCAGCGTTGCGTCAGGGGGCGCTCCCAGGGCCGGGGAGCTGTTTTTT. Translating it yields CSVASGGAPRAGELFF.

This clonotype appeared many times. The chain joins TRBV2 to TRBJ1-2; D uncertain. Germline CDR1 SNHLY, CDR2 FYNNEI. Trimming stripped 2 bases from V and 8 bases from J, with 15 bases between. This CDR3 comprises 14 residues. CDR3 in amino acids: CASSESQRQLGYTF. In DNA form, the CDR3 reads TGTGCCAGCAGTGAATCCCAGCGACAACTCGGCTACACCTTC.

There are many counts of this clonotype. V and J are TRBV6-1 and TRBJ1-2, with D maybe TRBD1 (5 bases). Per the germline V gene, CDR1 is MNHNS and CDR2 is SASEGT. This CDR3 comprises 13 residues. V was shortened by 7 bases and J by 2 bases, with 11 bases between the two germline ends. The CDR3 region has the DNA TGTGCCAGCACCCGAGGGGAGAACTATGGCTACACCTTC. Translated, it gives CASTRGENYGYTF.

CDR3 coding DNA: TGTGCCAGCAGGGAATTTTGGGACAGCTACGAGCAGTACTTC. Translating it yields CASREFWDSYEQYF. The chain employs TRBV27 and TRBJ2-7, with 7 bases lining up with TRBD1. This CDR3 comprises 14 residues. V was clipped by 6 bases and J by 3 bases; unmatched bases: 8. Germline CDR1 reads MNHEY; CDR2 reads SMNVEV (reference sequence).

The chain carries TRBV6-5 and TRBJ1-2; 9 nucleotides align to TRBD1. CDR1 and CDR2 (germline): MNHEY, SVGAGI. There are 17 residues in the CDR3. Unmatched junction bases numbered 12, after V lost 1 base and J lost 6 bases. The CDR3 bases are TGTGCCAGCAGTTACTGGAGGGGACAGGGAGGTGTCAATGGCTACACCTTC. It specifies CASSYWRGQGGVNGYTF.

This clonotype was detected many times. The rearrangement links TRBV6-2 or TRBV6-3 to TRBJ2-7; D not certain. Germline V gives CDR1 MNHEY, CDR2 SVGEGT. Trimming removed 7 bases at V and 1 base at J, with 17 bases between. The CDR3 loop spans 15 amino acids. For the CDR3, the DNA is TGTGCCAGCACCCACCGAGGCCTGGGGTCCTACGAGCAGTACTTC. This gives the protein CASTHRGLGSYEQYF.

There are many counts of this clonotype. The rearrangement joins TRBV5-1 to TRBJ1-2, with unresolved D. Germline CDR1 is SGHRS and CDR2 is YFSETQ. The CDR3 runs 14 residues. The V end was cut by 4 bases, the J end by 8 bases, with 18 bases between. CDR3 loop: CASSARVTLDGYTF. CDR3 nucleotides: TGCGCCAGCAGCGCCCGGGTGACGTTGGACGGCTACACCTTC.

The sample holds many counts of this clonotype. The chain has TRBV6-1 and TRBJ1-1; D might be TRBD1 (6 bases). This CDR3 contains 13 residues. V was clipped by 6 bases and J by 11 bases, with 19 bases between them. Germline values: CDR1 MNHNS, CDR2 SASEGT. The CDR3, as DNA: TGTGCCAGCAGGGATATACAGGGTGTGGCGGCTTTCTTT. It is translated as CASRDIQGVAAFF.

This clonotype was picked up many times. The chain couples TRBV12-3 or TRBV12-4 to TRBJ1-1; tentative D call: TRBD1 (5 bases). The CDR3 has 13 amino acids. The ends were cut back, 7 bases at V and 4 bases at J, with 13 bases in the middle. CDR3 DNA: TGTGCCAGCAACCCTGGGGGAGTCACTGAAGCTTTCTTT. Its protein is CASNPGGVTEAFF.

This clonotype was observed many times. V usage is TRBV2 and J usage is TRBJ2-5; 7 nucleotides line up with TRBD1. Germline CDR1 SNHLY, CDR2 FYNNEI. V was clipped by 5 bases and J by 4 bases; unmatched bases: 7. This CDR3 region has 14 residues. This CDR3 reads CASSHDRAGETQYF. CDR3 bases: TGTGCCAGCAGTCACGACAGGGCGGGAGAGACCCAGTACTTC.

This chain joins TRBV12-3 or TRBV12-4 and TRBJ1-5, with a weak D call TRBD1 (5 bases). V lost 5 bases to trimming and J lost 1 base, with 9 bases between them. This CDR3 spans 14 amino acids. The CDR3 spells CASSRDHSNQPQHF. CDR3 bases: TGTGCCAGCAGTCGGGACCACAGCAATCAGCCCCAGCATTTT.

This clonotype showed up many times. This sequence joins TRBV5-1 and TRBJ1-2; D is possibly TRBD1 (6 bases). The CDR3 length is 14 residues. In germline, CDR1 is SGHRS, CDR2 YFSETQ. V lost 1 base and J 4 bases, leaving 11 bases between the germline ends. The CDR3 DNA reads TGCGCCAGCAGCTTGCAGGGACATACCTATGGCTACACCTTC. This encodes CASSLQGHTYGYTF.